This T cell receptor (beta chain) was profiled in a study of cytomegalovirus exposure and HLA in healthy donors. Study in general: An early release of data contained about 85 million unique TCRs, which came from HLA-typed donors. Findings and limits, study-wide: A later analysis associated roughly 15,000 TCR beta sequences with HLA alleles at a 0.05 false discovery rate. Sequencing likely caused a cluster of highly shared sequence variants.

A note on this clone: Its cognate antigen is unknown.

Donors had nominal health at sampling but likely had unrecorded immune exposures. The CDR3 is made up of 15 amino acids. The V gene's germline CDR1 is LGHNA and CDR2 YNFKEQ. The V gene lost 1 base and the J gene lost 0 bases, with 7 bases spanning the gap. PCR used 60 Vbeta primers and 13 Jbeta primers. Generated by immunoSEQ multiplex PCR, the TCRdb table keeps only in-frame clones and is missing some. The sample carries around 190,000 clones, 70% to 85% recorded once. This receptor was obtained from a woman between 25 and 40 years old in good health and CMV-seropositive. Sequenced sample: PBMCs. V and J are TRBV4-2 and TRBJ1-3, with unresolved D. The CDR3 DNA reads as TGTGCCAGCAGCCAAGGAGGCCTCTCTGGAAACACCATATATTTT. Translation gives CASSQGGLSGNTIYF.